This TCR beta chain appears in the sequencing data of a study of T cell repertoires in cytomegalovirus infection. Study-level background: Both CMV infection and a matching HLA type were indicated by public TCR beta signatures. Points from the study as a whole: People with CMV and the relevant HLA were identified by cumulative public TCR beta family frequency. In two of eight donors, the top clonotype was HLA-C-restricted CMV-specific.

TCRdb redid the calling of the reads with MiXCR, one entry per CDR3 protein. The sample records approximately 200,000 distinct CDR3 sequences, approximately 24% being singletons. Of note for this clonotype: What it binds is unknown. A much more abundant neighbour one base away suggests this may be a read error.

In germline, CDR1 is MDHEN, CDR2 SYDVKM. This CDR3 spans 15 amino acids. The J gene is TRBJ1-5, the V gene TRBV28, with unresolved D. The receptor comes from a human donor in good health (CMV status not recorded). Some clones in this sample may be carry-over from other donors' samples. The sample consisted of CD8+ T cells from PBMCs. The CDR3 sequence is CASSFSSRSIQPQHF. CDR3 DNA sequence: TGTGCCAGCAGTTTTTCCAGCAGGAGCATTCAGCCCCAGCATTTT.